These T cell receptor beta chains were read from a single sample in a study of T cell responses to AZD1222 COVID-19 vaccine. Libraries were prepared by immunoSEQ multiplex PCR; TCRdb keeps only in-frame clonotypes and omits some of them. The sample carries 100,000 or so clones, roughly nine tenths recorded once. The starting material was peripheral blood, obtained on day 0 of AZD1222 vaccination. Receptor source: an adult in good health. Both conserved end residues are part of each CDR3. Fields, in order: D gene, J gene, V gene, clone size, CDR3 protein, CDR3 DNA. The D gene is left open where the match is weak. Size is omitted from some rows. Given values are once, few, many or a class for expanded clones.

NA TRBJ1-1 TRBV5-4 NA CASSYPTMNTEAFF TGTGCCAGCAGCTATCCGACGATGAACACTGAAGCTTTCTTT
NA TRBJ1-1 TRBV6-5 NA CASSYSRRDTEAFF TGTGCCAGCAGTTACTCACGGAGGGACACTGAAGCTTTCTTT
TRBD1 TRBJ2-1 TRBV2 few CASSAQGDKRFF TGTGCCAGCAGTGCACAGGGGGACAAGCGGTTCTTC
NA TRBJ1-4 TRBV9 NA CASSVAGGANEKLFF TGTGCCAGCAGCGTAGCCGGGGGTGCTAATGAAAAACTGTTTTTT
NA TRBJ1-3 TRBV7-2 NA CASSTSRNSGNTIYF TGTGCCAGCAGTACCAGCCGAAACTCTGGAAACACCATATATTTT
TRBD1 TRBJ1-2 TRBV5-1 NA CASSGGTGGGGYTF TGCGCCAGCAGCGGCGGGACAGGGGGTGGTGGCTACACCTTC
TRBD1 TRBJ1-2 TRBV19 NA CASSRGQGGFWGYTF TGTGCCAGTAGTAGGGGACAGGGTGGATTCTGGGGCTACACCTTC
NA TRBJ1-1 TRBV6-5 NA CASSYSAGRGPEAFF TGTGCCAGCAGTTACTCCGCCGGTAGGGGCCCTGAAGCTTTCTTT
TRBD1 TRBJ1-1 TRBV19 once CASSILWDRVGGTEAFF TGTGCCAGTAGTATTTTGTGGGACAGGGTCGGTGGCACTGAAGCTTTCTTT
NA TRBJ1-1 TRBV7-8 NA CASSLQQDTEAFF TGTGCCAGCAGCCTACAACAGGACACTGAAGCTTTCTTT
NA TRBJ2-1 TRBV10-3 NA CAISEPPTGGEQFF TGTGCCATCAGTGAACCCCCCACTGGGGGAGAGCAGTTCTTC